This passage covers 31 T cell receptor beta chains from one sample sequenced in a study of human T cells and chemical hapten exposure. TCRdb passed the RACE reads through MiXCR, listing each CDR3 protein once. The repertoire consists of tens of thousands of distinct CDR3 sequences, with about 6.8% occurring once and the leading ten covering roughly 1.4%. Stated time point: patch test 1, 2 weeks after DPC sensitization. Treatment meaning: therapeutic diphenylcyclopropenone sensitization with weekly scalp DPC. This material consisted of whole blood, taken in connection with sensitization to the hapten diphenylcyclopropenone (DPC). The origin of the receptors is a young woman with alopecia areata. Some clones in this sample may be carry-over from other donors' samples.

V gene TRBV20-1 combines with J gene TRBJ2-1; 10 nucleotides line up with TRBD2. The J segment lost 5 bases and the V segment lost 3 bases, leaving 7 bases of the junction unmatched. CDR3 size: 15 residues. Germline V gene lookup returns CDR1 DFQATT and CDR2 SNEGSKA (reference sequence). DNA for the CDR3: TGCAGTGCTAGTGGTAGCGGGGGGAATAACAATGAGCAGTTCTTC. Translating gives CSASGSGGNNNEQFF.

Only a few counts were recorded for this clonotype. V gene TRBV29-1 combines with J gene TRBJ1-2; TRBD1 aligns across 9 bases. This CDR3 comprises 11 residues. V lost 5 bases, J lost 8 bases, and 3 bases stayed unmatched. Germline V gives CDR1 SQVTM, CDR2 ANQGSEA. The DNA of the CDR3 is TGCAGCGTTAACAGGGGGCGAGGCTACACCTTC. It translates to CSVNRGRGYTF.

This chain connects TRBV5-1 to TRBJ1-1; the D gene is possibly TRBD1 (5 bases). Between the trimmed V and J ends, which lost 4 bases and 0 bases, there was a span of 13 bases. CDR1 and CDR2 from the germline V gene are SGHRS and YFSETQ. There are 15 residues in the CDR3. In nucleotides, the CDR3 is TGCGCCAGCAGCCTACTGCAGGGCCTGAACACTGAAGCTTTCTTT. Translating it yields CASSLLQGLNTEAFF. The whole variable domain, remainder taken from reference TRBV5-1 and TRBJ1-1, is KAGVTQTPRYLIKTRGQQVTLSCSPISGHRSVSWYQQTPGQGLQFLFEYFSETQRNKGNFPGRFSGRQFSNSRSEMNVSTLELGDSALYLCASSLLQGLNTEAFFGQGTRLTVV.

This clonotype was recorded at least ten times. This chain links TRBV20-1 with TRBJ1-1; TRBD1 might be the D (5 bases). With 3 bases removed from V and 0 bases from J, the gap between germline ends came to 11 bases. Germline loops: CDR1 DFQATT, CDR2 SNEGSKA (reference sequence). This CDR3 is built from 14 residues. The DNA of the CDR3 is TGCAGTGCTAGGGCCGGGACGCTGAACACTGAAGCTTTCTTT. As protein: CSARAGTLNTEAFF.

This clonotype appeared a few times. The V gene is TRBV6-5, the J gene TRBJ2-7; 8 nucleotides align to TRBD1. The CDR3 has 15 amino acids. Germline-derived CDR1 and CDR2 are MNHEY and SVGAGI. Losses at the gene ends were 3 bases for V and 3 bases for J; bases not matched to a gene: 7. Here the CDR3 reads CASSYHGQGRYEQYF. In DNA, the CDR3 is TGTGCCAGCAGTTATCACGGACAGGGTCGCTACGAGCAGTACTTC.

This clonotype occurred many times. The chain joins TRBV12-3 or TRBV12-4 to TRBJ1-1, with TRBD1 identical over 8 bases. This CDR3 has 15 residues. With V trimmed by 3 bases and J by 1 base, 4 bases remained unmatched. The CDR3 DNA reads as TGTGCCAGCAGTTTTCGGGACAGGCGGAACACTGAAGCTTTCTTT. Protein sequence: CASSFRDRRNTEAFF.

This clonotype was found a few times. The chain joins TRBV7-2 to TRBJ2-7; TRBD2 is a possible D gene (6 bases). Germline V CDR1 and CDR2: SGHTA, FQGNSA. V shed 0 bases and J shed 7 bases, with 22 bases lying between them. The CDR3 is 17 amino acids. The CDR3 coding sequence is TGTGCCAGCAGCTTAGCGAGCGGGCTAGGCCTACGAGGGGAGCAGTACTTC. Its protein is CASSLASGLGLRGEQYF.

This clonotype was counted a single time. The V call is TRBV7-6, the J call TRBJ1-4; 7 bases align to TRBD1. V lost 5 bases and J lost 6; bases outside the gene matches: 15. Germline lookup yields CDR1 SGHVS and CDR2 FNYEAQ. The CDR3 loop spans 17 amino acids. The CDR3 sequence: CASSEDRKAGSYEKLFF. The CDR3 DNA reads TGTGCCAGCAGCGAGGACAGGAAGGCCGGGTCATATGAAAAACTGTTTTTT.

This clonotype was found many times. The CDR3, as DNA: TGCAGTGCTAGAGATACCGGGGGCCGTAATGAAAAACTGTTTTTT. Translating it yields CSARDTGGRNEKLFF. The genes are TRBV20-1 and TRBJ1-4; the D gene is possibly TRBD1 (6 bases). CDR3 size: 15 residues. Trimming shortened V by 0 bases and J by 4 bases, and 12 bases separated the two germline ends. Germline CDR1 reads DFQATT; CDR2 reads SNEGSKA (reference sequence).

The rearrangement links TRBV20-1 to TRBJ1-1, with D possibly TRBD1 on 5 matching bases. Germline CDR1 and CDR2: DFQATT and SNEGSKA (reference sequence). The CDR3 has 14 residues. V lost 6 bases to trimming and J lost 2 bases, with 16 bases between them. CDR3 DNA sequence: TGCAGTGCCAGTAGATTCGGGGGAAACACTGAAGCTTTCTTT. This gives the protein CSASRFGGNTEAFF.

This clonotype has a count of ten or more. The CDR3 DNA sequence: TGTGCCAGCAGCTTTGGAGGCAGGGGACTCTATGGCTACACCTTC. This gives the protein CASSFGGRGLYGYTF. The chain joins TRBV11-1 to TRBJ1-2, with D possibly TRBD1 on 6 matching bases. This CDR3 is 15 amino acids long. The V gene's germline CDR1 is SGHAT and CDR2 FQDESV (reference sequence). The V end lost 3 bases, the J end lost 4 bases, and 15 bases lay between the germline ends.

This clonotype was observed at least ten times. This chain uses TRBV10-3 with TRBJ1-2; 11 bases map to TRBD1. Germline V lookup: CDR1 ENHRY, CDR2 SYGVKD. The CDR3 loop spans 14 amino acids. V was pared by 7 bases and J by 6 bases, with 7 bases of the junction left unmatched. The CDR3 coding sequence is TGTGCCATCATCGGACAGGGGGCTTCTAATGGCTACACCTTC. Translation: CAIIGQGASNGYTF.

The chain couples TRBV19 to TRBJ1-5, with D uncertain. Trimming stripped 7 bases from V and 0 bases from J, with 13 bases between. The CDR3 extends over 15 amino acids. Germline V gene lookup returns CDR1 LNHDA and CDR2 SQIVND (reference sequence). Here the CDR3 reads CASTRSWNSNQPQHF. The CDR3 DNA follows: TGTGCCAGTACCCGATCGTGGAATAGCAATCAGCCCCAGCATTTT.

About this clonotype itself: A read error is likely, as this CDR3 ends without the conserved phenylalanine or tryptophan. The DNA is left out, because the CDR3 cannot be placed on it with certainty; the CDR3 is given as TCRdb lists it. V is TRBV16 and J is TRBJ1-1; the D call of TRBD1 is as the table states it, not checked on the DNA. The CDR3 adds up to 10 amino acids, both ends counted. Germline-derived CDR1 and CDR2 are KGHSY and FQNENV. The chain's CDR3 is CASSQSSPPE.

This clonotype came up many times. V gene TRBV20-1 combines with J gene TRBJ2-5; D is ambiguous. Germline V lookup: CDR1 DFQATT, CDR2 SNEGSKA (reference sequence). V lost 1 base and J lost 1, with 13 bases in between. The CDR3 length is 15 residues. CDR3 region: CSARGAVTTQETQYF. Written as DNA, the CDR3 is TGCAGTGCTAGAGGCGCGGTCACAACCCAAGAGACCCAGTACTTC.

In this sample, this clonotype turned up a few times. The CDR3, as DNA: TGTGCCAGCAGCTTGGACAGGGGGAGCAATCAGCCCCAGCATTTT. The encoded protein is CASSLDRGSNQPQHF. This chain links TRBV7-2 with TRBJ1-5, with 10 bases fitting TRBD1. The CDR3 covers 15 residues. Germline trimming cut 3 bases from V and 1 base from J; bases unmatched to any gene: 0. Germline CDR1 is SGHTA and CDR2 is FQGNSA.

This clonotype was observed many times. J is TRBJ2-1 and V is TRBV5-6; 8 bases fit TRBD1. CDR1 and CDR2 (germline): SGHDT, YYEEEE. The CDR3 runs 15 residues. V dropped 3 bases and J dropped 9; count of bases not matched to a gene: 11. The CDR3 loop is CASSSAYRGNGEQFF. As DNA, the CDR3 is TGTGCCAGCAGCTCAGCATACAGGGGGAATGGTGAGCAGTTCTTC. The variable domain in full, with the rest retrieved from reference TRBV5-6 and TRBJ2-1, is DAGVTQSPTHLIKTRGQQVTLRCSPKSGHDTVSWYQQALGQGPQFIFQYYEEEERQRGNFPDRFSGHQFPNYSSELNVNALLLGDSALYLCASSSAYRGNGEQFFGPGTRLTVL.

In its sample, this clonotype was seen many times. This chain connects TRBV12-3 or TRBV12-4 to TRBJ1-1; possible D gene TRBD1, 5 bases. The CDR3 has 14 amino acids. The ends were cut back, 6 bases at V and 0 bases at J, with 11 bases in the middle. The CDR3 DNA sequence: TGTGCCAGCAGCACTGGGACGGTGAACACTGAAGCTTTCTTT. It codes for CASSTGTVNTEAFF.

The chain joins TRBV29-1 to TRBJ2-5, with D tentatively TRBD1 (5 bases). CDR1 is SQVTM and CDR2 is ANQGSEA in the germline V gene. V lost 4 bases to trimming and J lost 1 base, with 7 bases between them. This CDR3 region has 12 residues. CDR3 bases: TGCAGCGTTGTGGGGCTCCAAGAGACCCAGTACTTC. The encoded protein is CSVVGLQETQYF.

The gene calls are TRBV6-2 or TRBV6-3 and TRBJ1-5; possibly TRBD1 for D (5 bases). Trimming took 7 bases from V and 3 from J, leaving 10 bases between them. Germline V gene data show CDR1 as MNHEY and CDR2 as SVGEGT. The CDR3 length is 13 residues. CDR3 DNA sequence: TGTGCCAGCACGGGACGGGACAATCAGCCCCAGCATTTT. Translating gives CASTGRDNQPQHF.

This clonotype came up many times. V gene TRBV19 combines with J gene TRBJ2-1; D is uncertain. This CDR3 has 12 residues. V lost 1 base to trimming and J lost 9 bases, with 7 bases between them. The germline V gene encodes CDR1 LNHDA and CDR2 SQIVND (reference sequence). The CDR3 nucleotides read TGTGCCAGTAGTATAGGCCAAACTGAGCAGTTCTTC. Amino acid sequence: CASSIGQTEQFF.

There are a few counts of this clonotype. The rearrangement links TRBV29-1 to TRBJ1-2; 10 bases fit TRBD1. V shed 7 bases, J shed 0 bases, and the junction held 11 bases outside the gene matches. The CDR3 covers 16 residues. Germline V gives CDR1 SQVTM, CDR2 ANQGSEA. The CDR3: CSAQFGTGVPNYGYTF. The CDR3 DNA is TGCAGCGCCCAGTTCGGGACAGGGGTCCCTAACTATGGCTACACCTTC.

This clonotype was counted at least ten times. This chain uses TRBV20-1 with TRBJ2-7; no firm D call. Germline V lookup: CDR1 DFQATT, CDR2 SNEGSKA (reference sequence). Trimming cost V 0 bases and J 5 bases, with 5 bases left between them. CDR3 length: 11 amino acids. The DNA for the CDR3 is TGCAGTGCTAGAGATCTAAACGAGCAGTACTTC. Its protein product is CSARDLNEQYF.

At least ten counts were recorded for this clonotype. This rearrangement joins TRBV4-1 to TRBJ2-1; 14 nucleotides line up with TRBD2. There are 17 residues in the CDR3. Germline V CDR1 and CDR2: MGHRA, YSYEKL. V shed 4 bases, J shed 4 bases, and the junction held 6 bases outside the gene matches. DNA of the CDR3: TGCGCCAGCAGCCGCAGACTAGCGGGGGGGGATTACAATGAGCAGTTCTTC. Its protein product is CASSRRLAGGDYNEQFF.

The chain carries TRBV6-1 and TRBJ1-1, with D uncertain. From germline, CDR1 is MNHNS and CDR2 SASEGT. The V end was cut by 2 bases, the J end by 0 bases, with 10 bases between. The CDR3 is made up of 15 amino acids. CDR3 loop: CASSEIDWVNTEAFF. The CDR3 coding sequence is TGTGCCAGCAGTGAAATTGATTGGGTGAACACTGAAGCTTTCTTT.

There are many counts of this clonotype. V usage is TRBV2 and J usage is TRBJ2-1; 8 bases line up with TRBD1. The CDR3 is 15 residues long. Germline CDR1 SNHLY, CDR2 FYNNEI. The V gene end was trimmed by 9 bases and the J gene end by 3 bases; junction bases not matched to a gene: 10. CDR3 amino acids: CASAMGTGNYNEQFF. Here the CDR3 DNA reads TGTGCCAGTGCCATGGGGACAGGTAACTACAATGAGCAGTTCTTC. The full variable domain, in which reference TRBV2 and TRBJ2-1 provide the parts outside the CDR3, is EPEVTQTPSHQVTQMGQEVILRCVPISNHLYFYWYRQILGQKVEFLVSFYNNEISEKSEIFDDQFSVERPDGSNFTLKIRSTKLEDSAMYFCASAMGTGNYNEQFFGPGTRLTVL.

This clonotype was detected a few times. The chain has TRBV2 and TRBJ2-1, with 8 bases aligning to TRBD2. With 11 bases clipped from V and 6 bases from J, the junction kept 12 bases outside the gene matches. This CDR3 contains 14 residues. Germline V gene data show CDR1 as SNHLY and CDR2 as FYNNEI. In DNA, the CDR3 is TGTGCCCACCACCTCGGGGGGGCCACCAATGAGCAGTTCTTC. As protein: CAHHLGGATNEQFF.

This clonotype has a handful of counts. The chain has TRBV10-3 and TRBJ1-1; D is possibly TRBD1 (6 bases). The CDR3 consists of 15 residues. Germline CDR1 reads ENHRY; CDR2 reads SYGVKD. Trimming took 4 bases from V and 2 from J, leaving 14 bases between them. CDR3 nucleotide sequence: TGTGCCATCAGTGGTCCGGGACATAAAAACACTGAAGCTTTCTTT. Residues: CAISGPGHKNTEAFF.

The table lists this clonotype with many counts. This chain links TRBV29-1 with TRBJ2-7; 11 bases fit TRBD1. After removal of 5 bases from V and 2 bases from J, the junction contained 5 bases not matched to a gene. Per the germline V gene, CDR1 is SQVTM and CDR2 is ANQGSEA. The CDR3 totals 14 residues. CDR3 residues: CSVWDRGRPYEQYF. Here the CDR3 DNA reads TGCAGCGTTTGGGACAGGGGGAGGCCCTACGAGCAGTACTTC.

This clonotype turned up a few times. The gene calls are TRBV5-1 and TRBJ2-2; TRBD2 agrees at 7 bases. The CDR3 length is 17 residues. V trimming: 3 bases; J trimming: 5 bases; junction bases outside the gene matches: 13. Germline V gene lookup returns CDR1 SGHRS and CDR2 YFSETQ. The CDR3 is CASSSRGVGGGTGELFF. The CDR3 DNA reads as TGCGCCAGCAGCTCCCGGGGTGTTGGCGGGGGAACCGGGGAGCTGTTTTTT.

This clonotype was counted between two and nine times. The V and J genes are TRBV5-1 and TRBJ1-5; no definite D call. The CDR3 is made up of 13 amino acids. The V end lost 4 bases, the J end lost 3 bases, and 8 bases lay between the germline ends. Germline V gives CDR1 SGHRS, CDR2 YFSETQ. CDR3 nucleotide sequence: TGCGCCAGCAGCATGGACCCCAATCAGCCCCAGCATTTT. Protein: CASSMDPNQPQHF.